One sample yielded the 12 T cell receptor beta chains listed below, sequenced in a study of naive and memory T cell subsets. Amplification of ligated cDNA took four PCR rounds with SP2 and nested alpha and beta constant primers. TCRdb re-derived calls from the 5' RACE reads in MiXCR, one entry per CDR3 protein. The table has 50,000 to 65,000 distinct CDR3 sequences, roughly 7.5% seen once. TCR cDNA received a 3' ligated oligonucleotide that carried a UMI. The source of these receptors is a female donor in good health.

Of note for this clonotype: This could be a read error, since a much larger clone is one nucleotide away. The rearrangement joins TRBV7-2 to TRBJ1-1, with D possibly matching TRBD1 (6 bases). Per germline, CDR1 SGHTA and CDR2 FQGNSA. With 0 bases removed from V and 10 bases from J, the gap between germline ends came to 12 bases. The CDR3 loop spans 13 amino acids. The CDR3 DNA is TGTGCCAGCAGCTTAGCGGGGGCCCGGGGAGCTTTCTTT. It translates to CASSLAGARGAFF.

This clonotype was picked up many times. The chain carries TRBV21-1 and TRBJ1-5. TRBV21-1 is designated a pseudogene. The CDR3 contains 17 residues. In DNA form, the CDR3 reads TGTGCCAGCAGCCCTGGGGAGGCCCTGGCATCAAATCAGCCCCAGCATTTT. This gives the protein CASSPGEALASNQPQHF.

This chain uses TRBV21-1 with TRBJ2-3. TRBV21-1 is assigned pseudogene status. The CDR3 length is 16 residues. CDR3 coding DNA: TGTGCCAGCAGCAAAGAGGCTACCCGAAGCACAGATACGCAGTATTTT. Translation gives CASSKEATRSTDTQYF.

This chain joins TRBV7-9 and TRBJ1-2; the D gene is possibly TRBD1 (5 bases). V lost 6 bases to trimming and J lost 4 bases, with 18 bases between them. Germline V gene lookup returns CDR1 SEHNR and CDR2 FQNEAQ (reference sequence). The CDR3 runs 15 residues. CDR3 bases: TGTGCCAGCAGTCCCCGGGACTCTTCTCTCTATGGCTACACCTTC. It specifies CASSPRDSSLYGYTF.

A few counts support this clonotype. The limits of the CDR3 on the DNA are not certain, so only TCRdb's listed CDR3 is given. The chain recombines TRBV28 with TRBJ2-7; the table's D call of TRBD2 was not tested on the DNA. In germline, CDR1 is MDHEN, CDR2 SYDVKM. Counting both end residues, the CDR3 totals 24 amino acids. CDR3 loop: CASSSYYEQYFGPGTRLSHKEQYF.

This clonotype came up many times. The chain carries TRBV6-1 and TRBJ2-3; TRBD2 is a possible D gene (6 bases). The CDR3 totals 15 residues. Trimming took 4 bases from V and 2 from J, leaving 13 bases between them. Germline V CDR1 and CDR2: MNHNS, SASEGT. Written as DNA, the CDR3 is TGTGCCAGCAGTGGTGGAGGGCCGGACACAGATACGCAGTATTTT. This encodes CASSGGGPDTDTQYF.

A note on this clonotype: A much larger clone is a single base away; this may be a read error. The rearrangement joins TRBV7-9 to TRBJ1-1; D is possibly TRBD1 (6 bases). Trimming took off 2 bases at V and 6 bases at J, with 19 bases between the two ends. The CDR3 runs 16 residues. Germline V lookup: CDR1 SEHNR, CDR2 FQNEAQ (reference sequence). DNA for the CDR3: TGTGCCAGCAGCTTACTGATACAGGGCTCTTGGGCTGAAGCTTTCTTT. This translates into CASSLLIQGSWAEAFF.

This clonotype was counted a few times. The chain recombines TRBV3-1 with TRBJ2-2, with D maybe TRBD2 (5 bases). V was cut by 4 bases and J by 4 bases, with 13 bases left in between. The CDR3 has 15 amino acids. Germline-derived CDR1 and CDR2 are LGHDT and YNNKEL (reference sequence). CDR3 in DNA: TGTGCCAGCAGCCGGACGGGATTTACCACCGGGGAGCTGTTTTTT. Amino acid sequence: CASSRTGFTTGELFF. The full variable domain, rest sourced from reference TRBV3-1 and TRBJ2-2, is DTAVSQTPKYLVTQMGNDKSIKCEQNLGHDTMYWYKQDSKKFLKIMFSYNNKELIINETVPNRFSPKSPDKAHLNLHINSLELGDSAVYFCASSRTGFTTGELFFGEGSRLTVL.

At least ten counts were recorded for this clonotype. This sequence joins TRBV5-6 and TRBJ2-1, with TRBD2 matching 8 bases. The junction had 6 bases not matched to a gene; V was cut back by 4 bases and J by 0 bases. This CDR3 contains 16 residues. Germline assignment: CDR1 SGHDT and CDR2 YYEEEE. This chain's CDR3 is CASSLLLAASYNEQFF. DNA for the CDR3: TGTGCCAGCAGCCTCCTACTAGCGGCCTCCTACAATGAGCAGTTCTTC.

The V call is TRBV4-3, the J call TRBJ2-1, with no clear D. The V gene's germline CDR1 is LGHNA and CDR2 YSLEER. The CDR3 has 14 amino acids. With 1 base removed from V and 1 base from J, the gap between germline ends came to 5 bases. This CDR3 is CASSQGLSYNEQFF. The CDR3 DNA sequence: TGCGCCAGCAGCCAAGGCCTATCCTACAATGAGCAGTTCTTC.

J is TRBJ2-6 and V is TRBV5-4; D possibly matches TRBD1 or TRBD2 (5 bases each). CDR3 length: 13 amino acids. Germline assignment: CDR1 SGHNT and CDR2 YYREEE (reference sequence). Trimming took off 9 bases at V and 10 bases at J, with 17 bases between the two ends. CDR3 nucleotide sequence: TGTGCCACCCGAGACTGGGACCTGAACGTCCTGACTTTC. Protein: CATRDWDLNVLTF. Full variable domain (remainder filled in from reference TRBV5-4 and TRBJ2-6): ETGVTQSPTHLIKTRGQQVTLRCSSQSGHNTVSWYQQALGQGPQFIFQYYREEENGRGNFPPRFSGLQFPNYSSELNVNALELDDSALYLCATRDWDLNVLTFGAGSRLTVL.

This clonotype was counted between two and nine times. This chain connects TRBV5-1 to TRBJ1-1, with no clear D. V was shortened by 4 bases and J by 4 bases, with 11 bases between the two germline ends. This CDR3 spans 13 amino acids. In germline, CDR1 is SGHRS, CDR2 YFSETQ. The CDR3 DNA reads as TGCGCCAGCAGCGCGGGCGCGGGCACTGAAGCTTTCTTT. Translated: CASSAGAGTEAFF. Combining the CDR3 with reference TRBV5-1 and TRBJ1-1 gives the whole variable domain KAGVTQTPRYLIKTRGQQVTLSCSPISGHRSVSWYQQTPGQGLQFLFEYFSETQRNKGNFPGRFSGRQFSNSRSEMNVSTLELGDSALYLCASSAGAGTEAFFGQGTRLTVV.